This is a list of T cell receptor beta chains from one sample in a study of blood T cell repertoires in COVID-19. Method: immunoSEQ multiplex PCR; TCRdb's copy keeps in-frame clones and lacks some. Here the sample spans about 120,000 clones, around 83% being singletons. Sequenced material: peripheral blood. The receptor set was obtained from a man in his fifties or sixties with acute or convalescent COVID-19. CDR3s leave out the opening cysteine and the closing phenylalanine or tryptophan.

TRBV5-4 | ASSRFEGANSPLH
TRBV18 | ASSPGEFNEKLF
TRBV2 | ASRRAGGLVTDTQY
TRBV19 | ASSIGGTHGYT
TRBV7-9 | ASSSGKSSYNEQF
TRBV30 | AWSVTGEKPQH
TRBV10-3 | AIIGDGGSEAF
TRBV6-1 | ASSEAGGVPYGYT
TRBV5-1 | ASSLAGQGDEKLF
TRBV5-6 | ASSLGQGETQY
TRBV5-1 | ASTSTGGGTGELF
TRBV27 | ASSLSFRGKQF
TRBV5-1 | ASSPLDSLTEAF
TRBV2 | ASSDIGTGKTEAF
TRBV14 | ASRRPMDWTWGRFRLIGNTIY
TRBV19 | ASSLAALTDTQY
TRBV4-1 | ASSHGNSPPGGYT